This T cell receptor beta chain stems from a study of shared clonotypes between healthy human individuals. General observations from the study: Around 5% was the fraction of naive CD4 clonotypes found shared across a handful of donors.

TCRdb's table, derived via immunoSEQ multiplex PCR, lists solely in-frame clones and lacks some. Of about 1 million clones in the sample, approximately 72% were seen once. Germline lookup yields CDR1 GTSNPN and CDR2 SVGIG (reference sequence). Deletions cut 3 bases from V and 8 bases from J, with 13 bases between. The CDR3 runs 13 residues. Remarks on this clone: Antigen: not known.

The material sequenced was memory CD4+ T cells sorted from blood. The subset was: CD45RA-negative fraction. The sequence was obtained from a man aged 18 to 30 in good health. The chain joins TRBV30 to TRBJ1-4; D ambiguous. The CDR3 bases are TGTGCCTGGAGGCGGGGTGTCGAAGAAAAACTGTTTTTT. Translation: CAWRRGVEEKLFF.